These 28 T cell receptor beta chains came from one sample sequenced in a study of blood T cell repertoires in COVID-19 (dated by TCRdb to about 2020). Library construction relied on the immunoSEQ multiplex PCR assay. Held by TCRdb, this immuneACCESS table contains in-frame sequences only and omits some clones. Under half of the omission traces to an unresolved V gene where checked; the cause of the rest is unknown. For this sample there are about 83,000 clones; about 88% appear just once. The ten biggest clones cover roughly 15% of the sample. The sequencing input was peripheral blood. The receptors were gathered from an elderly woman with active or convalescent COVID-19.

The chain recombines TRBV6-1 with TRBJ1-5; 7 bases are a match to TRBD1. CDR3 length: 14 residues. CDR1 MNHNS and CDR2 SASEGT come from the germline V gene. Trimming at V came to 11 bases and at J to 6 bases, leaving 13 bases not matched to a gene. The CDR3: CASLPRQGGQPQHF. CDR3 DNA: TGTGCCTCCCTCCCGCGACAGGGCGGTCAGCCCCAGCATTTT.

This chain links TRBV9 with TRBJ1-2; TRBD1 aligns across 11 bases. The junction had 13 bases not matched to a gene; V was cut back by 4 bases and J by 8 bases. The CDR3 loop spans 16 amino acids. Germline loops: CDR1 SGDLS, CDR2 YYNGEE. The CDR3 DNA is TGTGCCAGCAGCATTGGGACAGGGGGGACGACGTTCGGCTACACCTTC. Protein sequence: CASSIGTGGTTFGYTF. The full variable domain, in which reference TRBV9 and TRBJ1-2 provide the parts outside the CDR3, is DSGVTQTPKHLITATGQRVTLRCSPRSGDLSVYWYQQSLDQGLQFLIQYYNGEERAKGNILERFSAQQFPDLHSELNLSSLELGDSALYFCASSIGTGGTTFGYTFGSGTRLTVV.

The chain is built from TRBV4-2 and TRBJ2-1, with 13 nucleotides matching TRBD2. The germline CDR1 and CDR2 sequences are LGHNA and YNFKEQ. The CDR3 is 18 amino acids. J was trimmed by 6 bases and V by 3 bases; bases with no gene match: 11. In DNA, the CDR3 is TGTGCCAGCAGCCAGGCCCCACTAGCGGGGGGGCCGGTCAATGAGCAGTTCTTC. Translating gives CASSQAPLAGGPVNEQFF.

The genes are TRBV7-2 and TRBJ1-2; tentatively, D is TRBD1 (5 bases). Germline CDR1 and CDR2: SGHTA and FQGNSA. The V and J ends lost 3 bases and 2 bases respectively, with 7 bases between them. The CDR3 spans 13 residues. CDR3 in amino acids: CASSFNRNYGYTF. DNA for the CDR3: TGTGCCAGCAGCTTTAACAGGAACTATGGCTACACCTTC.

The rearrangement uses TRBV28 and TRBJ1-6; 7 nucleotides line up with TRBD1. Germline V gene data show CDR1 as MDHEN and CDR2 as SYDVKM. Unmatched junction bases numbered 6, after V lost 6 bases and J lost 7 bases. The CDR3 is 14 residues long. The CDR3 here is CASRTTGMNSPLHF. The CDR3 DNA sequence: TGTGCCAGCAGAACGACAGGGATGAATTCACCCCTCCACTTT.

V is TRBV4-2 and J is TRBJ1-5, with 9 bases identical to TRBD1. CDR3 length equals 15 residues. Per germline, CDR1 LGHNA and CDR2 YNFKEQ. J was trimmed by 7 bases and V by 5 bases; bases with no gene match: 9. CDR3 coding DNA: TGTGCCAGCAGCGATACAGGGGGCGCGGGCCAGCCCCAGCATTTT. Encoded protein: CASSDTGGAGQPQHF.

The chain links TRBV19 to TRBJ1-2; 7 positions agree with TRBD1. V was pared by 1 base and J by 4 bases, with 15 bases of the junction left unmatched. The CDR3 runs 18 residues. Germline CDR1 reads LNHDA; CDR2 reads SQIVND (reference sequence). The CDR3 bases are TGTGCCAGTAGTATAGTCCCCCTTGGACAGGCGCTACCCTATGGCTACACCTTC. Its translation: CASSIVPLGQALPYGYTF.

This clone was detected once. The genes are TRBV4-3 and TRBJ2-1; 12 nucleotides agree with TRBD2. This CDR3 has 18 residues. Germline trimming cut 2 bases from V and 5 bases from J; bases unmatched to any gene: 10. Looked up from germline, CDR1 is LGHNA and CDR2 is YSLEER. The CDR3 sequence is CASSQLPLTSGGHNEQFF. The CDR3 region has the DNA TGCGCCAGCAGCCAACTCCCCTTGACTAGCGGGGGACACAATGAGCAGTTCTTC.

This chain uses TRBV27 with TRBJ1-5, with 9 bases lining up with TRBD1. This CDR3 region has 16 residues. The trim removed 2 bases at V and 3 bases at J, leaving 5 bases unmatched. Germline CDR1 and CDR2: MNHEY and SMNVEV (reference sequence). CDR3 nucleotide sequence: TGTGCCAGCAGTTTAGGCGGACAGGGGCCCAATCAGCCCCAGCATTTT. Translation gives CASSLGGQGPNQPQHF.

The chain carries TRBV4-3 and TRBJ2-7; perhaps TRBD1 as D (5 bases). With 1 base removed from V and 3 bases from J, the gap between germline ends came to 10 bases. This CDR3 region has 14 residues. CDR1 and CDR2 (germline): LGHNA, YSLEER. CDR3 coding DNA: TGCGCCAGCAGCCAAGGACTTGACAGCTACGAGCAGTACTTC. Its protein product is CASSQGLDSYEQYF.

The chain is built from TRBV5-4 and TRBJ2-7, with D perhaps TRBD2 (5 bases). Germline CDR1 SGHNT, CDR2 YYREEE (reference sequence). Deletions cut 4 bases from V and 0 bases from J, with 11 bases between. CDR3 length: 14 residues. CDR3 bases: TGTGCCAGCAGCCGAGGACTGTTCTCCTACGAGCAGTACTTC. Protein product: CASSRGLFSYEQYF.

This clone was recorded once. The rearrangement links TRBV6-5 to TRBJ1-5; 10 bases are shared with TRBD1. The V gene end was trimmed by 6 bases and the J gene end by 2 bases; junction bases not matched to a gene: 4. The CDR3 totals 15 residues. Germline V lookup: CDR1 MNHEY, CDR2 SVGAGI. CDR3 residues: CASRPTGGRNQPQHF. The DNA of the CDR3 is TGTGCCAGCAGGCCGACAGGGGGCCGCAATCAGCCCCAGCATTTT.

This rearrangement joins TRBV6-5 to TRBJ1-6; D gene unclear. V was pared by 0 bases and J by 7 bases, with 13 bases between. The germline V gene has CDR1 MNHEY and CDR2 SVGAGI. This CDR3 comprises 16 residues. CDR3 sequence reads: CASSYSRGSGNSPLHF. DNA of the CDR3: TGTGCCAGCAGTTACTCGAGAGGAAGTGGGAATTCACCCCTCCACTTT.

This sequence joins TRBV28 and TRBJ1-6; the D is unclear. The V and J ends lost 5 bases and 9 bases respectively, with 8 bases between them. Germline CDR1 MDHEN, CDR2 SYDVKM. The CDR3 has 12 residues. CDR3 sequence: CASSRVVSPLHF. CDR3 nucleotides: TGTGCCAGCAGTCGAGTAGTTTCACCCCTCCACTTT.

The chain recombines TRBV7-8 with TRBJ2-7; D possibly corresponds to TRBD1 (6 bases). Germline CDR1 and CDR2: SGHVS and FQNEAQ. V shed 0 bases and J shed 1 base, with 7 bases lying between them. This CDR3 spans 14 amino acids. As DNA, the CDR3 is TGTGCCAGCAGCTTAGCGAGGGGGTCCTACGAGCAGTACTTC. This translates into CASSLARGSYEQYF.

The genes are TRBV6-2 or TRBV6-3 and TRBJ2-2, with 8 positions matching TRBD1. The germline gives CDR1 MNHEY, CDR2 SVGEGT. The CDR3 consists of 14 residues. The V gene end was trimmed by 6 bases and the J gene end by 2 bases; junction bases not matched to a gene: 2. CDR3 residues: CASSGQGNTGELFF. The CDR3 nucleotides are TGTGCCAGCAGCGGACAGGGCAACACCGGGGAGCTGTTTTTT.

The chain recombines TRBV9 with TRBJ2-3, with TRBD1 matching 8 bases. CDR3 length: 15 amino acids. The germline CDR1 and CDR2 sequences are SGDLS and YYNGEE. V shed 1 base and J 1 base; nucleotides not matched to a gene: 2. CDR3 residues: CASSVQGARTDTQYF. The CDR3 bases are TGTGCCAGCAGCGTACAGGGGGCCCGCACAGATACGCAGTATTTT.

The genes are TRBV9 and TRBJ2-3; possible D gene TRBD1, 6 bases. Germline V gives CDR1 SGDLS, CDR2 YYNGEE. Deletions cut 0 bases from V and 3 bases from J, with 11 bases between. This CDR3 spans 15 amino acids. CDR3 amino acids: CASSVDRVITDTQYF. For the CDR3, the DNA is TGTGCCAGCAGCGTAGACAGGGTTATAACAGATACGCAGTATTTT.

The V gene is TRBV12-3 or TRBV12-4, the J gene TRBJ1-6, with D hard to call. The CDR3 runs 12 residues. Trimming took off 1 base at V and 12 bases at J, with 7 bases between the two ends. Here the CDR3 DNA reads TGTGCCAGCAGTTTAGAAGGCGGACCCCTCCACTTT. It yields the protein CASSLEGGPLHF.

The genes are TRBV7-2 and TRBJ2-3; the match to TRBD2 covers 12 bases. Germline V CDR1 and CDR2: SGHTA, FQGNSA. CDR3 length: 16 amino acids. V gave up 5 bases and J gave up 6 bases; unmatched junction bases: 9. CDR3 protein: CASSKMLAGGRDTQYF. The CDR3 DNA reads TGTGCCAGCAGCAAGATGCTAGCGGGGGGGCGGGATACGCAGTATTTT.

The chain is built from TRBV28 and TRBJ2-7; 8 bases agree with TRBD1. CDR1 and CDR2 (germline): MDHEN, SYDVKM. CDR3 length: 15 amino acids. The V segment lost 7 bases and the J segment 0 bases; nucleotides outside the gene matches: 8. The CDR3 DNA reads TGTGCCAGCACCTCGTGGACAGGGCACTCCTACGAGCAGTACTTC. This gives the protein CASTSWTGHSYEQYF.

V and J are TRBV4-2 and TRBJ2-1; D call uncertain. The CDR3 contains 13 residues. Trimming took 0 bases from V and 9 from J, leaving 9 bases between them. CDR1 LGHNA and CDR2 YNFKEQ come from the germline V gene. CDR3 nucleotide sequence: TGTGCCAGCAGCCAAGATACTCCCATTGAGCAGTTCTTC. Translating it yields CASSQDTPIEQFF.

The chain employs TRBV19 and TRBJ2-1; 9 nucleotides match TRBD1. V was pared by 4 bases and J by 6 bases, with 10 bases of the junction left unmatched. The CDR3 extends over 16 amino acids. Germline-derived CDR1 and CDR2 are LNHDA and SQIVND (reference sequence). The CDR3 reads CASSTHLGQGFNEQFF. In DNA, the CDR3 is TGTGCCAGTAGTACCCATTTGGGACAGGGTTTCAATGAGCAGTTCTTC.

The V gene is TRBV3-1 (or the pseudogene TRBV3-2), the J gene TRBJ2-7; 7 bases line up with TRBD2. The length of the CDR3 is 16 residues. Germline V gene lookup returns CDR1 LGHDT and CDR2 YNNKEL (reference sequence). J lost 3 bases, V lost 1 base, and 9 bases had no gene match. The CDR3: CASSQAGGNVVYEQYF. CDR3 nucleotides: TGTGCCAGCAGCCAAGCCGGGGGGAATGTGGTCTACGAGCAGTACTTC.

V gene TRBV4-3 combines with J gene TRBJ2-7, with TRBD2 as a possible D gene (6 bases). CDR1 and CDR2 (germline): LGHNA, YSLEER. The CDR3 has 15 amino acids. V lost 2 bases, J lost 3 bases, and 14 bases lay in between. The DNA of the CDR3 is TGCGCCAGCAGCCAATCGGCTAGCGAGATCTACGAGCAGTACTTC. Translation gives CASSQSASEIYEQYF.

This sequence joins TRBV30 and TRBJ1-2; D gene unclear. The V end lost 0 bases, the J end lost 4 bases, and 9 bases lay between the germline ends. The CDR3 runs to 13 residues. CDR1 and CDR2 (germline): GTSNPN, SVGIG (reference sequence). Here the CDR3 reads CAWSVTQIYGYTF. The CDR3, as DNA: TGTGCCTGGAGTGTAACCCAGATCTATGGCTACACCTTC.

The chain couples TRBV6-2 or TRBV6-3 to TRBJ2-7; D call uncertain. Germline V CDR1 and CDR2: MNHEY, SVGEGT. The CDR3 runs 13 residues. Trimming cost V 4 bases and J 0 bases, with 7 bases left between them. This chain's CDR3 is CASSFPYSYEQYF. The DNA for the CDR3 is TGTGCCAGCAGTTTCCCGTACTCCTACGAGCAGTACTTC.

This clone showed up just a few times. The genes are TRBV9 and TRBJ2-7; 10 bases fit TRBD1. CDR1 and CDR2 from the germline V gene are SGDLS and YYNGEE. CDR3 length: 14 residues. The V segment lost 5 bases and the J segment 6 bases; nucleotides outside the gene matches: 8. CDR3 protein: CASSDRDRGLEQYF. CDR3 bases: TGTGCCAGCAGTGACCGGGACAGGGGACTCGAGCAGTACTTC.